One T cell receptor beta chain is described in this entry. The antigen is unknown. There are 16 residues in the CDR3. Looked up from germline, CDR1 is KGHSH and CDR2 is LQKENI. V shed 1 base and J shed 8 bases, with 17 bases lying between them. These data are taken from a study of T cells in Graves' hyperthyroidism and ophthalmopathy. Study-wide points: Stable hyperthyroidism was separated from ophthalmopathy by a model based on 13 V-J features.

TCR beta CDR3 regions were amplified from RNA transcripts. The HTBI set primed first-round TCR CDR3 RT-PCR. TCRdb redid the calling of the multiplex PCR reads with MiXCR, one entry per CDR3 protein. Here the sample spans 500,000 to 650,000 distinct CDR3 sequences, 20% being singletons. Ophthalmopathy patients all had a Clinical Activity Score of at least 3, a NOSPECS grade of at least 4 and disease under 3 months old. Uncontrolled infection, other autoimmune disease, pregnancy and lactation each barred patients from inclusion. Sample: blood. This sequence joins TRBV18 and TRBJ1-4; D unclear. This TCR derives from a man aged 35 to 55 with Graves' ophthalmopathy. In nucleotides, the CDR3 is TGTGCCAGCTCACCACGTCAAGCGGTCCAAGGAGAAAAACTGTTTTTT. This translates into CASSPRQAVQGEKLFF.